A selection of T cell receptor beta chains follows, all from one sample in a study of somatic mutations in cytotoxic T cells in rheumatoid arthritis. Sequencing used immunoSEQ multiplex PCR; TCRdb keeps in-frame clones, though not all of them. Counted here are 4,000 or so clones, approximately 95% occurring once; the ten biggest clones make up roughly 7.6%. The sequenced sample was CD8+ T cells sorted from blood. Receptors originate from a woman aged 60-75 years with rheumatoid arthritis. The CDR3 runs from the conserved cysteine through the conserved F or W. D genes are given only for firm matches. The size field is filled for only some rows; it gives once, few, many or a size class.

D gene	clone size	J gene	V gene	CDR3 length	CDR3 protein	CDR3 DNA
TRBD2	-	TRBJ2-1	TRBV7-9	16	CASSSGTGGIYNEQFF	TGTGCCAGCAGCAGCGGGACTGGCGGAATCTACAATGAGCAGTTCTTC
TRBD2	-	TRBJ2-2	TRBV5-6	14	CACSSGANTGELFF	TGTGCCTGCTCAAGCGGGGCGAACACCGGGGAGCTGTTTTTT
-	-	TRBJ2-1	TRBV30	13	CAWSPPGGEVEFF	TGTGCCTGGAGCCCTCCAGGAGGGGAAGTGGAGTTCTTC
-	-	TRBJ1-1	TRBV5-1	14	CASSIGQSNTEAFF	TGCGCCAGCAGCATAGGACAGTCCAACACTGAAGCTTTCTTT
TRBD2	-	TRBJ2-3	TRBV7-8	17	CASSLDGREGGTDTQYF	TGTGCCAGCAGCTTAGATGGGCGGGAGGGTGGCACAGATACGCAGTATTTT
-	-	TRBJ1-5	TRBV5-6	15	CASSRLDDTPQPQHF	TGTGCCAGCAGCCGCTTGGATGACACCCCTCAGCCCCAGCATTTT
TRBD2	-	TRBJ2-1	TRBV6-5	15	CASRTSGTTYNEQFF	TGTGCCAGCCGAACTAGCGGGACCACCTACAATGAGCAGTTCTTC
-	-	TRBJ2-4	TRBV11-3	12	CASSFLKNIQYF	TGTGCCAGCAGCTTTCTTAAAAACATTCAGTACTTC
TRBD1	-	TRBJ2-5	TRBV6-5	16	CASSYPRGTGEETQYF	TGTGCCAGCAGTTACCCCCGAGGGACAGGGGAAGAGACCCAGTACTTC
-	hyperexpanded	TRBJ2-1	TRBV19	14	CASSSAGFNNEQFF	TGTGCCAGTAGTAGTGCAGGGTTCAACAATGAGCAGTTCTTC